A selection of T cell receptor beta chains follows, all from one sample in a study of blood T cells in healthy people across ages. TCRdb analysed the 5' RACE reads with MiXCR anew, one entry per CDR3 protein. The table has roughly 900,000 distinct CDR3 sequences, 29% seen once. Sequencing used blood. These receptors were taken from a woman at least 80 years old in good health. Each CDR3 is given with its conserved first and last residue. The D gene is left open where the match is weak. Expanded clones get a size class; other rows say once, few or many, or leave the size out.

abundance,j_gene,v_gene,d_gene,CDR3aa,CDR3nt
.,TRBJ1-5,TRBV12-3/TRBV12-4,.,CASSQGIGANQPQHF,TGTGCCAGCAGCCAAGGAATAGGGGCCAATCAGCCCCAGCATTTT
.,TRBJ2-3,TRBV5-4,TRBD2,CASSLVASGGKDTQYF,TGTGCCAGCAGCTTGGTCGCTAGCGGGGGTAAAGATACGCAGTATTTT
.,TRBJ1-5,TRBV6-5,.,CASSYGGVGNQPQHF,TGTGCCAGCAGTTACGGAGGGGTTGGCAATCAGCCCCAGCATTTT
many,TRBJ2-3,TRBV4-2,TRBD2,CASSPSGGAVSDTQYF,TGTGCCAGCAGTCCGAGCGGGGGGGCCGTGTCAGATACGCAGTATTTT
.,TRBJ2-3,TRBV21-1,.,CASSKFMRPSTDMQYF,TGTGCCAGCAGCAAATTCATGCGGCCTAGCACAGATATGCAGTATTTT
.,TRBJ1-4,TRBV6-5,.,CASSWGRSGRVATNEKLFF,TGTGCCAGCAGTTGGGGCAGGAGCGGCAGAGTTGCAACTAATGAAAAACTGTTTTTT
many,TRBJ2-3,TRBV12-3/TRBV12-4,TRBD2,CASSFGRGVTDTQYF,TGTGCCAGCAGTTTCGGGCGGGGGGTCACAGATACGCAGTATTTT
.,TRBJ2-2,TRBV29-1,TRBD1,CSAGQGEEVTGELFF,TGCAGCGCGGGACAGGGTGAAGAAGTCACCGGGGAGCTGTTTTTT
.,TRBJ2-1,TRBV9,TRBD2,CASSVRLAGLDERFF,TGTGCCAGCAGCGTTCGACTAGCGGGGTTGGATGAGCGGTTCTTC
.,TRBJ1-5,TRBV7-2,.,CASSLDPISNQPQHF,TGTGCCAGCAGCTTAGATCCGATTAGCAATCAGCCCCAGCATTTT
many,TRBJ2-1,TRBV6-6,.,CASSMGRLVNEQFF,TGTGCCAGCAGCATGGGACGATTAGTAAATGAGCAGTTCTTC
.,TRBJ1-4,TRBV7-9,.,CASSFRDGNEKLFF,TGTGCCAGCAGCTTCCGGGACGGTAATGAAAAACTGTTTTTT
few,TRBJ1-2,TRBV20-1,.,CSARDRRTERYGYTF,TGCAGTGCTAGAGATCGGAGGACAGAAAGATATGGCTACACCTTC
many,TRBJ2-7,TRBV6-5,.,CASSAPRFTSYEQYF,TGTGCCAGCAGTGCCCCGAGGTTTACCTCCTACGAGCAGTACTTC
many,TRBJ2-3,TRBV10-1,.,CASSESGVWDTQYF,TGCGCCAGCAGTGAGTCTGGGGTTTGGGATACGCAGTATTTT
few,TRBJ1-2,TRBV6-4,.,CASSDSRVPGYGYTF,TGTGCCAGCAGTGACTCGAGGGTCCCGGGATATGGCTACACCTTC
many,TRBJ2-7,TRBV7-2,.,CASSKPGHPFEEQYF,TGTGCCAGCAGTAAACCGGGACACCCCTTTGAAGAGCAGTACTTC
many,TRBJ2-7,TRBV18,TRBD1,CASSGQGAGEQYF,TGTGCCAGCTCAGGACAGGGGGCGGGAGAGCAGTACTTC
once,TRBJ2-7,TRBV6-2/TRBV6-3,TRBD1,CASTGQPYSYEQYF,TGTGCCAGTACGGGACAGCCTTACTCCTACGAGCAGTACTTC
many,TRBJ2-5,TRBV27,.,CASSLYGPAQETQYF,TGTGCCAGCAGTTTATATGGACCCGCCCAAGAGACCCAGTACTTC
few,TRBJ2-4,TRBV7-8,TRBD1,CASSTGQVIAKNIQYF,TGTGCCAGCAGCACGGGACAGGTTATAGCCAAAAACATTCAGTACTTC
many,TRBJ1-4,TRBV7-2,.,CASSLAGSNEKLFF,TGTGCCAGCAGCTTAGCAGGGTCCAATGAAAAACTGTTTTTT
few,TRBJ1-5,TRBV12-3/TRBV12-4,TRBD1,CASTKTGVRNQPQHF,TGTGCCAGCACCAAAACAGGGGTCCGGAATCAGCCCCAGCATTTT
.,TRBJ1-2,TRBV9,.,CASSVGPDCGYTF,TGTGCCAGCAGCGTGGGACCGGACTGTGGCTACACCTTC
.,TRBJ1-1,TRBV7-9,.,CAIVTGDLSTEAFF,TGTGCCATTGTCACCGGGGACCTCAGCACTGAAGCTTTCTTT
.,TRBJ2-7,TRBV11-3,.,CASSKTGYYEQYF,TGTGCCAGCAGCAAAACAGGGTACTACGAGCAGTACTTC
.,TRBJ2-7,TRBV7-2,.,CASSLDGLISYEQYF,TGTGCCAGCAGCTTAGACGGGTTGATCTCCTACGAGCAGTACTTC
.,TRBJ2-1,TRBV7-2,TRBD1,CASSRSRDSYNEQFF,TGTGCCAGCAGCAGAAGCCGGGACAGCTACAATGAGCAGTTCTTC
many,TRBJ2-1,TRBV10-3,TRBD2,CAIRQTSGDNEQFF,TGTGCCATCAGGCAGACTAGCGGGGATAATGAGCAGTTCTTC
.,TRBJ2-1,TRBV6-2/TRBV6-3,TRBD2,CASSSGLAGGQETQFF,TGTGCCAGCAGTTCTGGACTAGCGGGGGGCCAAGAGACCCAGTTCTTC
.,TRBJ2-5,TRBV11-3,TRBD2,CASSPSSGGSYGQYF,TGCGCCAGCAGCCCCTCTAGCGGGGGTTCCTACGGGCAGTACTTC
many,TRBJ1-6,TRBV4-2,.,CASSPQVGSPLHF,TGTGCCAGCAGCCCCCAGGTCGGTTCACCCCTCCACTTT
.,TRBJ1-6,TRBV7-2,.,CTSSLSQGLGSPPHF,TGTACCAGCAGCTTATCGCAGGGACTAGGGTCACCCCCCCACTTT
few,TRBJ2-1,TRBV6-2/TRBV6-3,.,CASRGGPQKNEQFF,TGTGCCAGCAGGGGGGGCCCACAAAAGAATGAGCAGTTCTTC
many,TRBJ2-7,TRBV5-8,.,CASSLDIAYEQYF,TGTGCCAGCAGCTTGGACATCGCCTACGAGCAGTACTTC
few,TRBJ2-7,TRBV27,.,CASSSYGGVNEQYF,TGTGCCAGCAGTTCCTATGGCGGGGTAAACGAGCAGTACTTC
.,TRBJ2-3,TRBV9,.,CASSVGRGRHTDTQYF,TGTGCCAGCAGCGTAGGAAGGGGACGGCACACAGATACGCAGTATTTT
.,TRBJ1-1,TRBV7-2,.,CASRPRSGANTETFF,TGTGCCAGCAGACCACGCAGCGGGGCGAACACTGAAACTTTCTTT
many,TRBJ1-4,TRBV5-5,.,CASSLWGGFDEKLFF,TGTGCCAGCAGCTTGTGGGGAGGGTTTGATGAAAAACTGTTTTTT
many,TRBJ2-7,TRBV11-3,.,CASSPGAGLYEQYF,TGTGCCAGCAGCCCAGGGGCAGGGCTTTACGAGCAGTACTTC
many,TRBJ2-7,TRBV28,.,CATERPGVNEQYF,TGTGCCACCGAAAGGCCGGGGGTAAACGAGCAGTACTTC
.,TRBJ2-3,TRBV19,.,CATALADTQYF,TGTGCCACCGCCCTCGCGGATACGCAGTATTTT
many,TRBJ1-2,TRBV6-6,.,CASRGGRYGYTF,TGTGCCAGCAGGGGGGGTCGGTATGGCTACACCTTC
once,TRBJ1-1,TRBV2,.,CASGNTNTEAFF,TGTGCCAGCGGGAATACTAACACTGAAGCTTTCTTT
.,TRBJ1-2,TRBV25-1,TRBD1,CASSETGRLAYGYTF,TGTGCCAGCAGTGAGACAGGGCGCCTAGCCTATGGCTACACCTTC
few,TRBJ1-5,TRBV7-2,.,CASSLAKGTRQPQHF,TGTGCCAGCAGCTTAGCGAAGGGGACGAGGCAGCCCCAGCATTTT
many,TRBJ2-4,TRBV7-2,TRBD2,CASSLTQGGENIQYF,TGTGCCAGCAGCTTAACGCAGGGAGGGGAAAACATTCAGTACTTC
.,TRBJ1-3,TRBV7-2,.,CASSPVGSSGNTIYF,TGTGCCAGCAGCCCCGTGGGCAGCTCTGGAAACACCATATATTTT
few,TRBJ2-1,TRBV18,TRBD2,CASSTLAGGQDEQFF,TGTGCCAGCTCAACCCTAGCGGGGGGTCAGGATGAGCAGTTCTTC
many,TRBJ1-6,TRBV4-3,.,CASSQDLDNSPLHF,TGCGCCAGCAGCCAAGACTTGGATAATTCACCCCTCCACTTT
many,TRBJ1-2,TRBV20-1,.,CSADGRDYGYTF,TGCAGTGCGGATGGGAGGGACTATGGCTACACCTTC
many,TRBJ1-2,TRBV7-9,.,CASSFTAGAPGYGYTF,TGTGCCAGCAGCTTTACGGCAGGGGCGCCCGGCTATGGCTACACCTTC
many,TRBJ2-6,TRBV11-3,.,CASSFGAGGANVLTF,TGTGCCAGCAGCTTTGGCGCCGGTGGGGCCAACGTCCTGACTTTC
many,TRBJ2-3,TRBV24-1,TRBD1,CATSATPGQGPDTQYF,TGTGCCACCAGTGCCACACCGGGACAGGGGCCAGATACGCAGTATTTT
many,TRBJ1-6,TRBV20-1,TRBD1,CSAREGQNNSPLHF,TGCAGTGCTAGAGAGGGACAGAATAATTCACCCCTCCACTTT
.,TRBJ1-2,TRBV7-2,.,CASSSPTGPKTSNYGYTF,TGTGCCAGCAGCTCCCCGACAGGACCCAAAACCTCTAACTATGGCTACACCTTC
few,TRBJ1-2,TRBV18,TRBD1,CASSGRQGSGYTF,TGTGCCAGCTCCGGTAGACAGGGATCTGGCTACACCTTC
.,TRBJ1-2,TRBV21-1,.,CASSNGDSRPVSYGYTF,TGTGCCAGCAGCAATGGGGACTCCCGGCCAGTCTCCTATGGCTACACCTTC
.,TRBJ1-1,TRBV6-2/TRBV6-3,TRBD1,CASSYLGTGSTEAFF,TGTGCCAGCAGTTACTTGGGGACAGGGTCGACAGAAGCTTTCTTT
.,TRBJ1-2,TRBV7-8,.,CASSPQRAGNGYTF,TGTGCCAGCAGCCCCCAGAGGGCGGGGAATGGCTACACCTTC